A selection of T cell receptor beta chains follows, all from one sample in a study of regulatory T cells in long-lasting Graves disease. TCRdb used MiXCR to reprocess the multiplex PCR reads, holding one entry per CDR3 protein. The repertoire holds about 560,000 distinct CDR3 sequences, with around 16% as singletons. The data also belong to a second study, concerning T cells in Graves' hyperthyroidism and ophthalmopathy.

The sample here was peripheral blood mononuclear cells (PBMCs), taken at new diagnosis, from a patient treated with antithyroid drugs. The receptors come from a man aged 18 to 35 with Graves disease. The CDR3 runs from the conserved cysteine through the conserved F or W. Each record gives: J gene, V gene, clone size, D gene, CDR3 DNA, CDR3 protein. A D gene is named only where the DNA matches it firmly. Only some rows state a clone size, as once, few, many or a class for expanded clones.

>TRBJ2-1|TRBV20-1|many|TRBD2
TGCAGTGCTACCGGGACTAGCGGCAATGAGCAGTTCTTC
CSATGTSGNEQFF
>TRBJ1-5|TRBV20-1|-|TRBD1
TGCAGTGCTAGAGCCGGGGACAGGGATAGCGGGCCCCAGCATTTT
CSARAGDRDSGPQHF
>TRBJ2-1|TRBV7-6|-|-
TGTGCCAGCAGCTCCGTCGACCTGGGGGGCAATGAGCAGTTCTTC
CASSSVDLGGNEQFF
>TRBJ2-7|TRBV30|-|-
TGTGCCTGGAGTCGTTTTTCTTTAGCGGCCTCCTACGAGCAGTACTTC
CAWSRFSLAASYEQYF
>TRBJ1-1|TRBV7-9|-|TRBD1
TGTGCCAGCAGCACGCGGACAGGCACCGACACTGAAGCTTTCTTT
CASSTRTGTDTEAFF
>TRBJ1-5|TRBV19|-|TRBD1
TGTGCCAGTAAAATACTGACAGGGACAAATCAGCCCCAGCATTTT
CASKILTGTNQPQHF
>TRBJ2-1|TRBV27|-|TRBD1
TGTGCCAGCAGTTTGGACAGGTTGAGGAATGGGCAGTTCTTC
CASSLDRLRNGQFF
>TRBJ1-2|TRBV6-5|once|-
TGTGCCAGCAGTTACCCAGGGGACTATGGCTACACCTTC
CASSYPGDYGYTF
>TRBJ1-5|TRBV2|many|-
TGTGCCAGCAGTGACAGGGGAGTGAGTCAGCCCCAGCATTTT
CASSDRGVSQPQHF
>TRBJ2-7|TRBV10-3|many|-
TGTGCCATCTCGGGCCAGGGTTCGGGCGAGCAGTACTTC
CAISGQGSGEQYF
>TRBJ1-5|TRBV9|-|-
TGTGCCAGCAGCGTAGGAGACCCTAATAGCAATCAGCCCCAGCATTTT
CASSVGDPNSNQPQHF
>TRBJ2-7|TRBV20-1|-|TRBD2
TGCAGTGCTTTCCCGGGACTAGCGGTCTACGAGCAGTACTTC
CSAFPGLAVYEQYF
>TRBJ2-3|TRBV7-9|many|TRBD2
TGTGCCAGCAGAAGCGGGCAGAGCGGGAGTTTGGGGTATTTT
CASRSGQSGSLGYF
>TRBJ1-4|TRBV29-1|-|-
TGCAGCGTTGCTCTTGCAACTAATGAAAAACTGTTTTTT
CSVALATNEKLFF
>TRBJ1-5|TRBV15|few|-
TGTGCCACCAGCAGACTAGGACAGACGGGATATTATAGCAATCAGCCCCAGCATTTT
CATSRLGQTGYYSNQPQHF
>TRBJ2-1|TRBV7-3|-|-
TGTGCCAGCAGCTTAGTTGATGTACTCTACAATGAGCAGTTCTTC
CASSLVDVLYNEQFF
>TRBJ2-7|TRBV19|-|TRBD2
TGTGCCAGTAGTATCGCCACGGGGGGTAGCTCCTACGAGCAGTACTTC
CASSIATGGSSYEQYF
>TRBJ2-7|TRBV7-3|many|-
TGTGCCAGCAGCTTCAATACAGCTTCACCTGGCGAGCAGTACTTC
CASSFNTASPGEQYF
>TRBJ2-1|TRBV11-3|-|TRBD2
TGTGCCAGCAGCCGCGTACTAGCGGGTTACAATGAGCAGTTCTTC
CASSRVLAGYNEQFF
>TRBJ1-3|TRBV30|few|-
TGTGCCTGGAGTGGCGGGAGCCGCTCTGGAAACACCATATATTTT
CAWSGGSRSGNTIYF
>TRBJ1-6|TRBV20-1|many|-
TGCAGTGCTAGAGATGCAAGGAAGTTGGGGGAGGGGAATTCACCCCTCCACTTT
CSARDARKLGEGNSPLHF
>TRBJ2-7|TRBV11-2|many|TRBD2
TGTGCCAGCAGCTTAGAACTAGCGGCGACCTACGAGCAGTACTTC
CASSLELAATYEQYF
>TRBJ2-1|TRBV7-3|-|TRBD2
TGTGCCAGCAGCCCCAAAGGGACTAGGCCCTACAATGAGCAGTTCTTC
CASSPKGTRPYNEQFF
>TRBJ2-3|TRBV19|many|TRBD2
TGTGCCAGTAGTATAGAGGGACTAGCGGCAGCGGATACGCAGTATTTT
CASSIEGLAAADTQYF
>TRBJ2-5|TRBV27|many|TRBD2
TGTGCCAGCAGTTACGGGGCGCTAGCGGGAGGGCCCGTAAAAGAGACCCAGTACTTC
CASSYGALAGGPVKETQYF
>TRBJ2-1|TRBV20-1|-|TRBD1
TGCAGTGCTAGCTCGACAGGGGTTCTTGATGAGCAGTTCTTC
CSASSTGVLDEQFF
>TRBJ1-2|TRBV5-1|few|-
TGCGCCAGCCGAGCTTGGGACTATGGCTACACCTTC
CASRAWDYGYTF
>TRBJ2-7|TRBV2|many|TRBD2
TGTGCCAGGAGCGCGGGAGGGAGCTCCTACGAGCAGTACTTC
CARSAGGSSYEQYF
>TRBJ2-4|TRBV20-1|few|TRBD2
TGCAGTGCTAGAGAAGAGCGGGATAGCGCGGACATTCAGTACTTC
CSAREERDSADIQYF
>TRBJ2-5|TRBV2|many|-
TGTGCCAGCAGTGAAAAGGACCTAGCTTCGGGTCAAGAGACCCAGTACTTC
CASSEKDLASGQETQYF
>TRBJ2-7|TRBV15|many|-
TGTGCCACCAGCGCGGCTTACGAGCAGTACTTC
CATSAAYEQYF
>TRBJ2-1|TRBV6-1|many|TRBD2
TGTGCCAGCAGTAGGCGGGAGAACGATGAGCAGTTCTTC
CASSRRENDEQFF
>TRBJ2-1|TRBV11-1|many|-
TGTGCCAGCAGCTTTCGCCCGGGGCTCTCCAGCGGTGAGCAGTTCTTC
CASSFRPGLSSGEQFF
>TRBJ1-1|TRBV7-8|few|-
TGTGCCAGCAGCTCCCGGACTCAGCACACTGAAGCTTTCTTT
CASSSRTQHTEAFF
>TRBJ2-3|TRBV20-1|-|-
TGCAGTGCTAGCCTACTAGCTGCTAGCACAGATACGCAGTATTTT
CSASLLAASTDTQYF
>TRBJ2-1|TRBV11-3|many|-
TGTGCCAGCAGCTTGGACTCCCGTGATGAGCAGTTCTTC
CASSLDSRDEQFF
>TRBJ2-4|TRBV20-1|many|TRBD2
TGCAGTGCTGGGACTAGCGGGCCGGGGTACTTC
CSAGTSGPGYF
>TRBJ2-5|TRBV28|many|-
TGTGCCAGCAGTTCGGCCCTGCCCAGTATGTTCCAAGAGACCCAGTACTTC
CASSSALPSMFQETQYF
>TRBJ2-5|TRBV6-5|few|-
TGTGCCAGCAGTTGGGACCGGCCAAAGAAAGAGACCCAGTACTTC
CASSWDRPKKETQYF